This T cell receptor beta chain appears in the sequencing data of a study of Graves' ophthalmopathy and Graves' hyperthyroidism. Germline V lookup: CDR1 SGHTA, CDR2 FQGNSA. The CDR3 consists of 13 residues. The germline V and J ends were trimmed by 1 base and 5 bases, with 9 bases remaining between them. Study results and limitations: This model predicted ophthalmopathy progression (sensitivity 60% to 71%, specificity roughly 72%).

Ten or more counts support this clonotype. Its antigen is still unknown. Diagnoses were established from clinical symptoms, serum thyroxine, TRAb, thyroid ultrasound and orbital computed tomography. Amplified material comprised TCR beta CDR3 regions derived from RNA transcripts. HTBI primers served in a first-round RT-PCR, which a second-round multiplex PCR followed. From the multiplex PCR reads, TCRdb called clonotypes with MiXCR, one entry per CDR3 protein. The table shows about 220,000 distinct CDR3 sequences, with roughly 21% occurring only once. The chain combines TRBV7-2 with TRBJ2-7; D gene uncertain. This receptor was taken from a woman between 45 and 65 years old with Graves' ophthalmopathy. Input material: peripheral blood. The CDR3 DNA reads as TGTGCCAGCAGCTTAGACGGGTTGAACGAGCAGTACTTC. Its translation: CASSLDGLNEQYF.